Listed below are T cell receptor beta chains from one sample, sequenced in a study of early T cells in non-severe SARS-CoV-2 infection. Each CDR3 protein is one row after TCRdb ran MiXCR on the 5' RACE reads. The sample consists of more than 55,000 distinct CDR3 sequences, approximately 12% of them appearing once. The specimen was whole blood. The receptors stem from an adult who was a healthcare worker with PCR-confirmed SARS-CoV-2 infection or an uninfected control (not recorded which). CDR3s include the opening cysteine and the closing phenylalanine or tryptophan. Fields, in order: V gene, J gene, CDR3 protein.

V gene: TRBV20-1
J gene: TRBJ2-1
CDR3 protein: CSAGTSGKNEQFF

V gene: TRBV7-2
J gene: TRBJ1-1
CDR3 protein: CASRLGQGIVRGEAFF

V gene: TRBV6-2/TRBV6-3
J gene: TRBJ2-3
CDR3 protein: CASSYRDRGTDTQYF

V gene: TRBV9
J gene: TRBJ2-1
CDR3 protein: CASSVGTSADEQFF

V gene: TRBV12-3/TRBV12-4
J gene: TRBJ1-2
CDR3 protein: CASMARDRPPGPYGYTF

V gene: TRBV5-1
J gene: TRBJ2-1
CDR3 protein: CASSLAMGLTVSKEQFF

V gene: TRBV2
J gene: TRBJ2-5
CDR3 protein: CASSVRGGDQETQYF

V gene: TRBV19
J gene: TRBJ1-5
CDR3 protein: CASSIGPGQEYSNQPQHF

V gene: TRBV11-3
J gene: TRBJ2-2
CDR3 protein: CASSLNSLASTGELFF

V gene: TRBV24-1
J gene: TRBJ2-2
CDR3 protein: CATSPGGLNTGELFF

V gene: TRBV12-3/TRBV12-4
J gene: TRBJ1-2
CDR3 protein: CASSPSGATSYTF

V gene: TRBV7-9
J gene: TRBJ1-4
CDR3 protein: CASSSIQGREEKLFF

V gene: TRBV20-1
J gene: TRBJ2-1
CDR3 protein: CSARFYGAVPRTAYNEQFF

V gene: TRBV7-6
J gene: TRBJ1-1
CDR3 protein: CASSLSRVAEAFF

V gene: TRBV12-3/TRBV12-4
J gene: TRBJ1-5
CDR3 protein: CASSFQTGDQPQHF

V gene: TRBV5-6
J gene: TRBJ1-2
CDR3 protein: CASSPRRQGVRGNYGYTF

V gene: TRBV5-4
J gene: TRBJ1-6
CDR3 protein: CASSPWTGDNSPLHF

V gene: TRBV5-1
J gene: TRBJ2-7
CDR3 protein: CASSLRTDYEQYF

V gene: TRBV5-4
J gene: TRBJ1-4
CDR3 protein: CASSWVGDEKLFF

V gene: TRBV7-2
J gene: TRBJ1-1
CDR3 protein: CASSLAPGAPTEAFF

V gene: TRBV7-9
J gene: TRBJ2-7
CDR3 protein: CASSFSSGSVGEQYF

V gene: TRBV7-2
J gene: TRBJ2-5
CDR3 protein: CASSFQTGEKETQYF

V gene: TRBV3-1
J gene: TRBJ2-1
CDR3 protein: CASSWASNNEQFF

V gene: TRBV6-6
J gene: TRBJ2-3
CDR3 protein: CASSYPTRQASGPDTQYF

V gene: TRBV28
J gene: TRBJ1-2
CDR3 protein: CASSGGQEIYGYTF

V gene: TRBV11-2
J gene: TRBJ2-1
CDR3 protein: CASPKIAGGYNEQFF

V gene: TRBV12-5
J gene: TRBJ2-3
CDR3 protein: CASGFERLYTDTQYF

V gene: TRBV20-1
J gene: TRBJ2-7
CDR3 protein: CSAREASGYRYEQYF

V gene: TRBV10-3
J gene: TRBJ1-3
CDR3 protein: CAISESGVSSGNTIYF

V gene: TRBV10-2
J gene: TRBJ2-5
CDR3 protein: CASSGGSGRAGETQYF

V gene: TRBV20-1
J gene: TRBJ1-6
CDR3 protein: CSARPGRDPLSSPLHF

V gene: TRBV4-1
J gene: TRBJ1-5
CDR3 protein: CASSQDHGADRPQHF

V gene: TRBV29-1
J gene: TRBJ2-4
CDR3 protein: CSVSTATNIQYF

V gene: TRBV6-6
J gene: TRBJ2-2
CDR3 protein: CASRPAGAGELFF

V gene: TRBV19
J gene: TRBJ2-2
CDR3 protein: CASRTGGSTGELFF

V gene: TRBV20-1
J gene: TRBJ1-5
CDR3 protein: CSARVGESQPQHF

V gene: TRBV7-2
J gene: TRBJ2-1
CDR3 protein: CASSLTGVLPQFF

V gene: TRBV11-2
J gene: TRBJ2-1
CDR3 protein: CASSLGVRSGNEQFF

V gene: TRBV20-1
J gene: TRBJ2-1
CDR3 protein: CSAARDHEQFF

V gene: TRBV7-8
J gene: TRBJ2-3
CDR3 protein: CASSLVLGGWTDTQYF

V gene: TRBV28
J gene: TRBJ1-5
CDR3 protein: CASSSGWQPQHF

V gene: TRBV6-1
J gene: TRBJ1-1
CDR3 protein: CASSERGRTAMNTEAFF

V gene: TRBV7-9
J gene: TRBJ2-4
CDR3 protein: CASSLESPGAKNIQYF

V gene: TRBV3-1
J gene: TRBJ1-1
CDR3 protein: CASSHTGGGNTEAFF

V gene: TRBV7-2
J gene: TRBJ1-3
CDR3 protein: CASSLSGSTIYF

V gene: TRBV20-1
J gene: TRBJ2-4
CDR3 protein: CSARSGQGINIQYF

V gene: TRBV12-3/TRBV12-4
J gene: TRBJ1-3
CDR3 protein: CASSGDSGNTIYF

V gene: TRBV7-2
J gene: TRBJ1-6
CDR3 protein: CASSLDSPLHF

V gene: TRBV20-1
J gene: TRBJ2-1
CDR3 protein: CSARDDSGFGNEQFF

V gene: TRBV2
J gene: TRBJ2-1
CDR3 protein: CASRTDLKQFF

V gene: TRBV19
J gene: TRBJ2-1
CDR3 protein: CASSMRYNEQFF

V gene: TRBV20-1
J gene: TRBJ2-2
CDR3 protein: CSAIAGGRTGELFF

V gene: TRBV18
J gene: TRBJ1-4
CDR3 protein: CASSPGRGVEKLFF

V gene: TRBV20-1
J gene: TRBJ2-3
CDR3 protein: CSASWQGASNTQYF

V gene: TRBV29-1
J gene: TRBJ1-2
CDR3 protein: CSVEDGRYGYTF

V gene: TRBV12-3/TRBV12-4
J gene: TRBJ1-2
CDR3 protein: CASSFQGYGYTF

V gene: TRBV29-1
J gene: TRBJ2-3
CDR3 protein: CSVSNPDTQYF

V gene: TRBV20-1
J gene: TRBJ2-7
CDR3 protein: CSARGTVYPCEQYF

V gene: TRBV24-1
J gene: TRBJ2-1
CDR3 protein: CATGRPNEQFF